The 2 T cell receptor beta chains listed next were all sequenced from one sample in a study of blood T cell repertoires in COVID-19. Libraries were prepared by immunoSEQ multiplex PCR; TCRdb keeps only in-frame clonotypes and omits some of them. The top ten clones hold under 55% of a sample with tens of thousands of clones, about 88% of them seen once. Input material: peripheral blood. Source of these receptors: a human donor in a cohort sampled during active COVID-19.

The chain carries TRBV18 and TRBJ2-1, with a tentative D call TRBD1 (5 bases). CDR3 length: 15 residues. V gave up 2 bases and J gave up 6 bases, with 14 bases separating them. Germline V gene sequence: CDR1 KGHSH, CDR2 LQKENI. The CDR3 sequence: CASSPVPGSGNEQFF. The CDR3 DNA sequence: TGTGCCAGCTCACCAGTCCCAGGGTCGGGCAATGAGCAGTTCTTC.

This chain connects TRBV4-3 to TRBJ2-3, with D tentatively TRBD2 (5 bases). With 3 bases removed from V and 7 bases from J, the gap between germline ends came to 11 bases. CDR1 is LGHNA, CDR2 YSLEER, per germline. The CDR3 runs 13 residues. DNA of the CDR3: TGCGCCAGCAGCCAGGCAGCGGCAAATACGCAGTATTTT. Protein sequence: CASSQAAANTQYF.